This T cell receptor beta chain was found in a study of OX40 agonist ivuxolimab in advanced cancers. Study summary: Across the patients, intravenous ivuxolimab was delivered every 2 weeks at 0.01 to 10 mg/kg.

This CDR3 has 14 residues. V was cut by 5 bases and J by 4 bases, with 14 bases left in between. Germline V gene lookup returns CDR1 MNHNS and CDR2 SASEGT. Notes on this clone: What it binds is not known.

Clones were read by immunoSEQ multiplex PCR, and TCRdb kept only the in-frame ones, dropping some. The sample yields roughly 93,000 clones, 91% seen once. General study findings and limits: Low normalized T-cell clonal expansion was additionally recorded for some nonresponders. CD4+ and CD8+ blood T cells expanded clonally by week 6 at 0.1 to 3.0 mg/kg.

No patient had autoimmune disease or received systemic immunosuppression. The receptor comes from an adult with an advanced solid tumor such as melanoma, head and neck, liver or kidney cancer. The chain carries TRBV6-1 and TRBJ1-2, with a weak D call TRBD1 (5 bases). Source: CD4+ or CD8+ T cells sorted from blood, taken in a trial of the OX40 agonist ivuxolimab. CDR3 residues: CASSPTGRPYGYTF. Written as DNA, the CDR3 is TGTGCCAGCAGTCCTACGGGACGCCCCTATGGCTACACCTTC.